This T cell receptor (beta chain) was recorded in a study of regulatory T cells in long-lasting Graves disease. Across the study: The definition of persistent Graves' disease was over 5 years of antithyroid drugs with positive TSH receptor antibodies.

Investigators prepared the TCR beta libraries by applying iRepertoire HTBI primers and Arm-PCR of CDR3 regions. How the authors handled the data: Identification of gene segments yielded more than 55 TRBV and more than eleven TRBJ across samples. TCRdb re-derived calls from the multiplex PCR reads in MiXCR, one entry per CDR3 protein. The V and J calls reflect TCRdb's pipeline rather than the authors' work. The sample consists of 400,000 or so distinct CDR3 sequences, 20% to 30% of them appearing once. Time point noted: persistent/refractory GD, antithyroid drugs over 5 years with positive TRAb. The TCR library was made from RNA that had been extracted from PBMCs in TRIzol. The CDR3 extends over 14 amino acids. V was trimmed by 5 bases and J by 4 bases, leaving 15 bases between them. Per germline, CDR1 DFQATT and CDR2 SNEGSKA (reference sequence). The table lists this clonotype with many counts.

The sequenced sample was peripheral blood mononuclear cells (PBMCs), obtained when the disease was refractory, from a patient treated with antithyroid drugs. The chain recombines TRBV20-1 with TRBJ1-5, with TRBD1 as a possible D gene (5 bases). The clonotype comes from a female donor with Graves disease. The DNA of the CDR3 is TGCAGTGCTGAGGTTAGGGGTGTGAATCAGCCCCAGCATTTT. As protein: CSAEVRGVNQPQHF.